This passage covers 3 T cell receptor beta chains from one sample sequenced in a study of T cells after yellow fever vaccination. From the 5' RACE reads, TCRdb called clonotypes with MiXCR, one entry per CDR3 protein. The table records roughly 330,000 distinct CDR3 sequences, almost 4% of them present only once. The material was PBMCs, obtained 5 days after the yellow fever booster vaccination. The source is a young man who received the YFV17D yellow fever vaccine.

In its sample, this clonotype was seen a few times. V gene TRBV12-3 or TRBV12-4 combines with J gene TRBJ2-1, with unresolved D. This CDR3 has 15 residues. Trimming removed 0 bases at V and 2 bases at J, with 8 bases between. The CDR3 DNA sequence: TGTGCCAGCAGTTTAGCCTCAGAAGCCTACAATGAGCAGTTCTTC. Translated: CASSLASEAYNEQFF.

This clonotype occurred a few times. The chain recombines TRBV7-2 with TRBJ2-7, with D possibly being TRBD1 (5 bases). V was trimmed by 3 bases and J by 0 bases, leaving 9 bases between them. Germline loops: CDR1 SGHTA, CDR2 FQGNSA. This CDR3 comprises 14 residues. The CDR3: CASSFRQISYEQYF. The CDR3 DNA reads TGTGCCAGCAGCTTCAGACAGATCTCCTACGAGCAGTACTTC.

This clonotype appeared many times. The chain couples TRBV28 to TRBJ2-2; D gene unclear. Germline CDR1 reads MDHEN; CDR2 reads SYDVKM. There are 15 residues in the CDR3. V shed 3 bases and J shed 1 base, with 9 bases lying between them. The DNA of the CDR3 is TGTGCCAGCAGTTTGACTCACTGGAACACCGGGGAGCTGTTTTTT. Translation gives CASSLTHWNTGELFF.